This T cell receptor beta chain was documented in a study of beta chain features in type 1 diabetes. Isolated RNA was reverse transcribed in full, so expressed TCRB transcripts were sequenced. Assay used: immunoSEQ multiplex PCR; TCRdb lists only in-frame clones, some missing. The sample yields about 650,000 clones, around 11% seen once. The trim removed 4 bases at V and 1 base at J, leaving 5 bases unmatched. Germline CDR1 is SGHNT and CDR2 is YYREEE (reference sequence). CDR3 length: 16 residues. Each sorted population was over 98% pure. Notes on the study in general: The study found moderately but significantly shorter TCRB CDR3s in all four CD4+ subsets of Type 1 diabetes patients.

On this clone itself: Antigen: not known.

V is TRBV5-4 and J is TRBJ1-3, with 10 bases that match TRBD1. Sample: naive CD4+ T cells from blood. This clonotype was obtained from a man aged 25 to 40 with type 1 diabetes. CDR3 nucleotides: TGTGCCAGCAGCGGTGACAGGGGGCTTTCTGGAAACACCATATATTTT. Translated, it gives CASSGDRGLSGNTIYF.